The 27 T cell receptor beta chains listed next were all sequenced from one sample in a study of blood T cells in healthy people across ages. Using a J-beta primer mix together with a sample-barcoded 5' primer, a second PCR was run for about 6 to 11 cycles. A single record per CDR3 protein comes from TCRdb applying MiXCR to the 5' RACE reads. The sample carries about 640,000 distinct CDR3 sequences, around 31% recorded once. Material: blood. The receptors derive from a woman over 75 in good health.

This clonotype was counted ten times or more. J is TRBJ2-5 and V is TRBV5-1, with TRBD2 as a possible D gene (5 bases). The CDR3 spans 14 residues. V was clipped by 1 base and J by 5 bases, with 12 bases between them. From germline, CDR1 is SGHRS and CDR2 YFSETQ. The CDR3 DNA follows: TGCGCCAGCAGCTTGAGGCCAGGCGGGGAGACCCAGTACTTC. This gives the protein CASSLRPGGETQYF.

This clonotype was seen a handful of times. A much larger clone differs from this one at a single base, so this may be a read error. This sequence joins TRBV6-1 and TRBJ2-1; D gene uncertain. The DNA end lines up better with TRBJ2-7; the J call may be wrong. The V gene's germline CDR1 is MNHNS and CDR2 SASEGT. The CDR3 contains 13 residues. DNA for the CDR3: TGTGCCAGCAGTGAAGGAAGATACAATGAGCAGTACTTC. This translates into CASSEGRYNEQYF.

At least ten counts were recorded for this clonotype. The CDR3 bases are TGCAGCGTTGAAGATCGTAGGTCTGGTAGGACCTACGAGCAGTACTTC. Its protein is CSVEDRRSGRTYEQYF. The chain links TRBV29-1 to TRBJ2-7, with D unclear. The CDR3 extends over 16 amino acids. CDR1 is SQVTM and CDR2 is ANQGSEA in the germline V gene. Trimming took off 0 bases at V and 2 bases at J, with 17 bases between the two ends.

As regards this clonotype: It may be a read error: a sequence one base away is much more abundant. The CDR3 nucleotides are TGCGCCAGCAGCTTGGTAGGGGCTAGCAGACCAGAGACCCAGTACTTC. This sequence encodes CASSLVGASRPETQYF. The V gene is TRBV5-1, the J gene TRBJ2-5; D assignment may be TRBD1 or TRBD2 (5 bases each). The CDR3 is made up of 16 amino acids. Germline values: CDR1 SGHRS, CDR2 YFSETQ. V was shortened by 0 bases and J by 4 bases, with 16 bases between the two germline ends.

This clonotype has ten or more counts. The chain joins TRBV15 to TRBJ2-1; no clear D gene. The CDR3 loop spans 15 amino acids. In germline, CDR1 is LNHNV, CDR2 YYDKDF (reference sequence). Trimming left V 0 bases short and J 6 bases short, with 12 bases between. The CDR3 DNA sequence: TGTGCCACCAGCAGAGATCGCCGGTCACTCAATGAGCAGTTCTTC. This sequence encodes CATSRDRRSLNEQFF.

This clonotype occurred many times. The chain joins TRBV30 to TRBJ2-7; the match to TRBD2 covers 10 bases. With 4 bases clipped from V and 5 bases from J, the junction kept 5 bases outside the gene matches. The CDR3 has 13 amino acids. Germline-derived CDR1 and CDR2 are GTSNPN and SVGIG (reference sequence). As DNA, the CDR3 is TGTGCCTGGACTAGCGGGGGAGTCAACGAGCAGTACTTC. This encodes CAWTSGGVNEQYF.

This clonotype was observed a few times. The CDR3 loop reads CASSRNRRTFGGPEAFF. CDR3 coding DNA: TGTGCCAGCAGCCGGAACCGTCGGACGTTCGGGGGCCCTGAAGCTTTCTTT. This chain connects TRBV6-1 to TRBJ1-1; maybe TRBD1 (6 bases). Trimming left V 6 bases short and J 6 bases short, with 26 bases between. In germline, CDR1 is MNHNS, CDR2 SASEGT. The CDR3 covers 17 residues.

This clonotype has a count of ten or more. The chain employs TRBV5-1 and TRBJ2-3; TRBD2 agrees at 7 bases. The V segment lost 0 bases and the J segment 5 bases; nucleotides outside the gene matches: 9. The CDR3 has 16 residues. The germline V gene has CDR1 SGHRS and CDR2 YFSETQ. The CDR3 protein is CASSLGNGGTGDTQYF. The DNA for the CDR3 is TGCGCCAGCAGCTTGGGAAACGGGGGGACCGGAGATACGCAGTATTTT. Filled out from reference TRBV5-1 and TRBJ2-3, the complete variable domain reads KAGVTQTPRYLIKTRGQQVTLSCSPISGHRSVSWYQQTPGQGLQFLFEYFSETQRNKGNFPGRFSGRQFSNSRSEMNVSTLELGDSALYLCASSLGNGGTGDTQYFGPGTRLTVL.

Notes on this clonotype: A much larger clone sits a single nucleotide away, making a read error possible. CDR3: CASSEGGRGGQPQHF. CDR3 in DNA: TGTGCCAGCAGTGAAGGGGGCAGGGGAGGCCAGCCCCAGCATTTT. V gene TRBV6-1 combines with J gene TRBJ1-5, with D perhaps matching TRBD1 (6 bases). V lost 1 base to trimming and J lost 7 bases, with 14 bases between them. This CDR3 is built from 15 residues. Germline CDR1 reads MNHNS; CDR2 reads SASEGT.

The chain links TRBV6-1 to TRBJ1-2; a possible D gene is TRBD1 (6 bases). The length of the CDR3 is 16 residues. Germline CDR1 is MNHNS and CDR2 is SASEGT. The V and J ends lost 0 bases and 7 bases respectively, with 18 bases between them. The CDR3 protein is CASSEAGGPFEGGYTF. DNA for the CDR3: TGTGCCAGCAGTGAAGCGGGGGGCCCCTTCGAGGGTGGCTACACCTTC.

Remarks on this clonotype: A much larger clone sits a single nucleotide away, making a read error possible. The gene calls are TRBV5-1 and TRBJ2-1; unclear D gene. Trimming cost V 0 bases and J 12 bases, with 19 bases left between them. This CDR3 has 15 amino acids. CDR1 and CDR2 (germline): SGHRS, YFSETQ. CDR3 nucleotides: TGCGCCAGCAGCTTGGGGTTGCACAGTATGGATGGGCAGTTCTTC. Translated, it gives CASSLGLHSMDGQFF.

As concerns this clonotype: A much larger clone sits a single nucleotide away, making a read error possible. The rearrangement links TRBV12-3 or TRBV12-4 to TRBJ2-1; 8 positions match TRBD2. The J segment lost 4 bases and the V segment lost 4 bases, leaving 3 bases of the junction unmatched. This CDR3 has 14 residues. For the CDR3, the DNA is TGTGCCAGCAGTTGCAAGCGGGGGTACAATGAGCAGTTCTTC. It encodes CASSCKRGYNEQFF.

This clonotype was counted many times. The gene calls are TRBV6-2 or TRBV6-3 and TRBJ2-1, with 13 bases fitting TRBD2. The V segment lost 8 bases and the J segment 4 bases; nucleotides outside the gene matches: 8. This CDR3 contains 16 residues. From germline, CDR1 is MNHEY and CDR2 SVGEGT. CDR3 nucleotide sequence: TGTGCCAGCTACCCGATACTAGCGGGGGGGTACAATGAGCAGTTCTTC. Translated: CASYPILAGGYNEQFF.

This rearrangement joins TRBV5-1 to TRBJ2-7, with D possibly being TRBD1 or TRBD2 (5 bases each). Trimming took off 4 bases at V and 1 base at J, with 12 bases between the two ends. The V gene's germline CDR1 is SGHRS and CDR2 YFSETQ. The CDR3 has 14 residues. The CDR3 nucleotides are TGCGCCAGCAGCGTCCCGGGACGGTCCTACGAGCAGTACTTC. This codes for CASSVPGRSYEQYF.

Remarks on this clonotype: This could be a read error, since a much larger clone is one nucleotide away. The rearrangement joins TRBV9 to TRBJ2-7; D possibly uses TRBD1 or TRBD2 (5 bases each). The CDR3 runs to 14 residues. Per germline, CDR1 SGDLS and CDR2 YYNGEE. The V end was cut by 3 bases, the J end by 6 bases, with 16 bases between. The DNA for the CDR3 is TGTGCCAGCAGCGGCCGGGACGGGGCGGGCGAGCAGTACTTC. This encodes CASSGRDGAGEQYF.

This clonotype was detected ten times or more. The V call is TRBV3-1, the J call TRBJ2-7; D is unresolved. CDR1 and CDR2 from the germline V gene are LGHDT and YNNKEL (reference sequence). With 2 bases removed from V and 7 bases from J, the gap between germline ends came to 15 bases. The CDR3 runs to 14 residues. The CDR3 sequence: CASSQNDPAEEQYF. The CDR3 DNA is TGTGCCAGCAGCCAAAACGACCCGGCGGAGGAGCAGTACTTC.

This clonotype was detected ten times or more. V gene TRBV27 combines with J gene TRBJ2-1, with D uncertain. Germline V lookup: CDR1 MNHEY, CDR2 SMNVEV (reference sequence). The germline V and J ends were trimmed by 6 bases and 0 bases, with 12 bases remaining between them. This CDR3 has 15 residues. The CDR3 DNA follows: TGTGCCAGCAGCAGTGGGATGCGCTCCTACAATGAGCAGTTCTTC. This translates into CASSSGMRSYNEQFF.

Comments on this clonotype: This may stem from a read error, because a much larger clone lies one nucleotide away. The V and J genes are TRBV6-1 and TRBJ1-5; D not certain. The CDR3 consists of 15 residues. V lost 7 bases and J lost 1, with 14 bases in between. The germline CDR1 and CDR2 sequences are MNHNS and SASEGT. Here the CDR3 DNA reads TGTGCCAGCAAATCAACCGTACAGAGCAATCAGCCCCAGCATTTT. Protein: CASKSTVQSNQPQHF.

This clonotype was detected many times. The V call is TRBV9, the J call TRBJ1-5; possibly TRBD1 for D (5 bases). Trimming shortened V by 8 bases and J by 4 bases, and 28 bases separated the two germline ends. Germline V gene sequence: CDR1 SGDLS, CDR2 YYNGEE. The CDR3 sequence is 18 residues long. This CDR3 reads CARGVRGRRGIANQPQHF. The CDR3, as DNA: TGTGCCAGGGGGGTAAGGGGCAGAAGAGGAATAGCAAATCAGCCCCAGCATTTT. Full variable domain (outside the CDR3, taken from reference TRBV9 and TRBJ1-5): DSGVTQTPKHLITATGQRVTLRCSPRSGDLSVYWYQQSLDQGLQFLIQYYNGEERAKGNILERFSAQQFPDLHSELNLSSLELGDSALYFCARGVRGRRGIANQPQHFGDGTRLSIL.

The chain links TRBV20-1 to TRBJ2-3; a weak D match, TRBD1 (6 bases). Germline V gene sequence: CDR1 DFQATT, CDR2 SNEGSKA (reference sequence). The V end was cut by 4 bases, the J end by 4 bases, with 15 bases between. This CDR3 is built from 14 residues. The CDR3 is CSAMSRGRADTQYF. The CDR3 DNA reads TGCAGTGCTATGAGCAGGGGTCGGGCAGATACGCAGTATTTT.

The CDR3 loop is CSVQKGEVEQYF. DNA for the CDR3: TGCAGCGTACAAAAGGGGGAGGTTGAGCAGTACTTC. The chain joins TRBV20-1 to TRBJ2-1; D possibly uses TRBD1 or TRBD2 (6 bases each). The J call may be wrong; the DNA end is better matched by TRBJ2-7. Per the germline V gene, CDR1 is DFQATT and CDR2 is SNEGSKA (reference sequence). The CDR3 is made up of 12 amino acids.

V is TRBV29-1 and J is TRBJ1-2; D remains ambiguous. Trimming left V 6 bases short and J 13 bases short, with 12 bases between. The CDR3 extends over 9 amino acids. In germline, CDR1 is SQVTM, CDR2 ANQGSEA. The CDR3 bases are TGCAGCGTCCCCCCGGCAGGCACCTTC. This gives the protein CSVPPAGTF.

The chain couples TRBV12-3 or TRBV12-4 to TRBJ1-2; unclear D gene. This CDR3 has 15 residues. The V end lost 4 bases, the J end lost 6 bases, and 18 bases lay between the germline ends. CDR3 amino acids: CASSSPEGGRDGYTF. DNA of the CDR3: TGTGCCAGCAGTTCCCCAGAGGGCGGAAGGGATGGCTACACCTTC.

This clonotype came up many times. V usage is TRBV7-9 and J usage is TRBJ1-1, with TRBD1 matching 8 bases. The CDR3 has 16 residues. V dropped 3 bases and J dropped 1; count of bases not matched to a gene: 7. Germline CDR1 and CDR2: SEHNR and FQNEAQ (reference sequence). CDR3 residues: CASSLVSGQGNTEAFF. Written as DNA, the CDR3 is TGTGCCAGCAGCTTGGTCTCCGGACAGGGGAACACTGAAGCTTTCTTT.

This clonotype has a single count. It may be a read error: a sequence one base away is much more abundant. The genes are TRBV9 and TRBJ2-4; D gene uncertain. The CDR3 has 14 amino acids. Germline values: CDR1 SGDLS, CDR2 YYNGEE. Here the CDR3 DNA reads TGTGCCAGCAGCGTAGGGTCCGCCAAAAACGTTCAGTACTTC. Protein product: CASSVGSAKNVQYF.

This clonotype came up many times. The gene calls are TRBV5-1 and TRBJ1-6; TRBD1 agrees at 7 bases. V shed 5 bases and J 3 bases; nucleotides not matched to a gene: 5. The CDR3 consists of 15 residues. From germline, CDR1 is SGHRS and CDR2 YFSETQ. The CDR3 loop reads CASSQGQIYNSPLHF. For the CDR3, the DNA is TGCGCCAGCAGTCAGGGACAGATCTATAATTCACCCCTCCACTTT.

In its sample, this clonotype was seen many times. The rearrangement links TRBV9 to TRBJ2-1, with D uncertain. The V end was cut by 3 bases, the J end by 6 bases, with 4 bases between. Germline CDR1 reads SGDLS; CDR2 reads YYNGEE. This CDR3 is 11 amino acids long. CDR3 nucleotides: TGTGCCAGCAGCGACCTCAATGAGCAGTTCTTC. It yields the protein CASSDLNEQFF.